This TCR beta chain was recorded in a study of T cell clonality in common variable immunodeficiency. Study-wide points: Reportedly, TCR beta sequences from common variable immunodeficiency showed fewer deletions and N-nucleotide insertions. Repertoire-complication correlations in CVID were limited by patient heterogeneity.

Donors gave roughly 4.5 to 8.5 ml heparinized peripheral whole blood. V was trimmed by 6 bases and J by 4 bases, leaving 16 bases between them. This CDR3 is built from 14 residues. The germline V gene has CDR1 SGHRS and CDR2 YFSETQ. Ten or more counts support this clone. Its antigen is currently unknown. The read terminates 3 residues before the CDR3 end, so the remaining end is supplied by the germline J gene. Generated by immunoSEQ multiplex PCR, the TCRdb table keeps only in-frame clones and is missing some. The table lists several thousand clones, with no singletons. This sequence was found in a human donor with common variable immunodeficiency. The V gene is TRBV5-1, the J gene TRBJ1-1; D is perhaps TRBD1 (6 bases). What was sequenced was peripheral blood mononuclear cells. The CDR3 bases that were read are TGCGCCAGCAATTTCAGGGGCCAGAGCACTGAA. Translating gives CASNFRGQSTE. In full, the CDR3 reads CASNFRGQSTEAFF.